These 16 T cell receptor beta chains share one sample of origin, sequenced in a study of molecular identifiers for immune sequencing clone quantification. From the PCR reads, TCRdb called clonotypes with MiXCR, one entry per CDR3 protein. Of nearly 650,000 distinct CDR3 sequences detected, over 25% appear once; the ten largest clones hold 0.6% to 0.9%. The specimen was naive CD8+ T cells from blood, with Jurkat cell RNA spiked in. Subset described: FACS-sorted CD8+CD4-CCR7+CD45RA+ naive T cells. Receptor source: a human donor in good health. Some libraries in this study had Jurkat cell RNA spiked in.

Ten or more counts support this clonotype. The rearrangement links TRBV9 to TRBJ2-5, with 10 nucleotides matching TRBD2. The germline CDR1 and CDR2 sequences are SGDLS and YYNGEE. The J segment lost 3 bases and the V segment lost 3 bases, leaving 2 bases of the junction unmatched. The length of the CDR3 is 14 residues. The CDR3 sequence is CASSASGREETQYF. The CDR3 DNA sequence: TGTGCCAGCAGCGCTAGCGGGAGAGAAGAGACCCAGTACTTC.

The chain is built from TRBV4-3 and TRBJ2-7; TRBD2 matches at 9 bases. There are 16 residues in the CDR3. With 2 bases clipped from V and 3 bases from J, the junction kept 8 bases outside the gene matches. Germline-derived CDR1 and CDR2 are LGHNA and YSLEER. CDR3 amino acids: CASSQSWASGNYEQYF. The CDR3 nucleotides are TGCGCCAGCAGCCAATCGTGGGCTAGCGGGAACTACGAGCAGTACTTC.

This rearrangement joins TRBV10-1 to TRBJ2-7; D remains ambiguous. Germline-derived CDR1 and CDR2 are WNHNN and SYGVQD (reference sequence). The CDR3 is 14 residues long. The V and J ends lost 0 bases and 2 bases respectively, with 8 bases between them. The CDR3 DNA reads as TGCGCCAGCAGTGAGTCGGAGACAACCTACGAGCAGTACTTC. It yields the protein CASSESETTYEQYF.

The chain is built from TRBV27 and TRBJ1-2; tentatively, D is TRBD1 (6 bases). The ends were cut back, 8 bases at V and 8 bases at J, with 15 bases in the middle. CDR3 length: 12 amino acids. Germline V gene sequence: CDR1 MNHEY, CDR2 SMNVEV (reference sequence). CDR3 sequence reads: CASGWDMRGYTF. The CDR3 DNA reads TGTGCCAGCGGTTGGGACATGAGGGGCTACACCTTC.

The table lists this clonotype with many counts. J is TRBJ1-2 and V is TRBV9; D unclear. In germline, CDR1 is SGDLS, CDR2 YYNGEE. Trimming took 0 bases from V and 2 from J, leaving 14 bases between them. This CDR3 has 16 amino acids. This chain's CDR3 is CASSVDSERPNYGYTF. The CDR3 coding sequence is TGTGCCAGCAGCGTAGATAGTGAGAGACCGAACTATGGCTACACCTTC.

With regard to this clonotype: A much bigger clone sits one base away, suggesting this may be a read error. This chain joins TRBV3-1 and TRBJ2-7; 7 bases match TRBD1. The germline V gene has CDR1 LGHDT and CDR2 YNNKEL (reference sequence). This CDR3 is built from 16 residues. CDR3 sequence (DNA): TGTGCCACCAGCCAAGTTGGCGGCAGGGGGTACGACGAGCAGTACTTC. Amino acid sequence: CATSQVGGRGYDEQYF.

As regards this clonotype: A much larger clonotype is one base distant, so this may be a read error. The chain recombines TRBV3-1 with TRBJ2-3; D is uncertain. The CDR3 has 14 residues. The germline V gene encodes CDR1 LGHDT and CDR2 YNNKEL (reference sequence). Deletions cut 1 base from V and 3 bases from J, with 8 bases between. The CDR3, as DNA: TGTGCCAGCAGCCAAGCCTCTTTAACAGATACGCAGTATTTT. It codes for CASSQASLTDTQYF.

This clonotype was counted at least ten times. The junction differs from germline at one of its ends, possibly a read error. The genes are TRBV13 and TRBJ1-1, with TRBD1 as a possible D gene (5 bases). The CDR3 has 14 residues. Germline V CDR1 and CDR2: PRHDT, FYEKMQ (reference sequence). CDR3 sequence: CASSLQGWGTEAFF. The CDR3 region has the DNA TGCGCCAGCAGCTTGCAGGGTTGGGGAACTGAAGCTTTCTTT.

For this clonotype: A single base separates this from a much larger clone, so it may be a read error. The gene calls are TRBV5-1 and TRBJ2-7; D possibly corresponds to TRBD1 (5 bases). Trimming left V 0 bases short and J 6 bases short, with 19 bases between. Germline V gene data show CDR1 as SGHRS and CDR2 as YFSETQ. The CDR3 loop spans 16 amino acids. In DNA, the CDR3 is TGCGCCAGCAGCTTGGCCTCCCGGGCAGGGCAGTTCGAGCAGTACTTC. Translated, it gives CASSLASRAGQFEQYF. Combining the CDR3 with reference TRBV5-1 and TRBJ2-7 gives the whole variable domain KAGVTQTPRYLIKTRGQQVTLSCSPISGHRSVSWYQQTPGQGLQFLFEYFSETQRNKGNFPGRFSGRQFSNSRSEMNVSTLELGDSALYLCASSLASRAGQFEQYFGPGTRLTVT.

This clonotype was observed a handful of times. V gene TRBV4-3 combines with J gene TRBJ2-5; D is undetermined. The CDR3 consists of 15 residues. V gave up 0 bases and J gave up 5 bases, with 13 bases separating them. The germline gives CDR1 LGHNA, CDR2 YSLEER. The CDR3 nucleotides are TGCGCCAGCAGCCAAGATTTGGCGAATGGGGAGACCCAGTACTTC. Residues: CASSQDLANGETQYF.

This clonotype has at least ten counts. The chain carries TRBV5-6 and TRBJ2-7; no reliable D call. There are 11 residues in the CDR3. Trimming removed 5 bases from V and 6 bases from J, with 9 bases in between. Germline V CDR1 and CDR2: SGHDT, YYEEEE. The CDR3 sequence is CASSDRSEQYF. As DNA, the CDR3 is TGTGCCAGCAGTGATCGGAGCGAGCAGTACTTC.

Comment on this clonotype: It may be a read error: a sequence one base away is much more abundant. The rearrangement joins TRBV11-2 to TRBJ2-7, with D tentatively TRBD1 (5 bases). This CDR3 has 14 residues. V was cut by 5 bases and J by 9 bases, with 20 bases left in between. The germline V gene has CDR1 SGHAT and CDR2 FQNNGV. The chain's CDR3 is CASSRMGPNGGQYF. The CDR3 DNA follows: TGTGCCAGCAGCCGAATGGGGCCCAACGGCGGGCAGTACTTC.

The table lists this clonotype with a few counts. The J gene is TRBJ2-7, the V gene TRBV27; possible D gene TRBD1, 6 bases. CDR1 MNHEY and CDR2 SMNVEV come from the germline V gene (reference sequence). This CDR3 contains 14 residues. Trimming stripped 0 bases from V and 4 bases from J, with 10 bases between. The CDR3 bases are TGTGCCAGCAGTTTATCGGCTACAGGGTACGAGCAGTACTTC. Translating gives CASSLSATGYEQYF.

This clonotype was observed a single time. This may arise from a read error, as a much more abundant clone is one base away. This chain joins TRBV7-2 and TRBJ2-5; D is undetermined. V was shortened by 2 bases and J by 1 base, with 14 bases between the two germline ends. This CDR3 spans 16 amino acids. Germline V gene data show CDR1 as SGHTA and CDR2 as FQGNSA. The CDR3: CASSLRVGRRQETQYF. CDR3 nucleotides: TGTGCCAGCAGCTTAAGAGTGGGCAGGCGCCAAGAGACCCAGTACTTC.

For this clonotype: With a much larger clone just one base away, this may be a read error. This chain uses TRBV4-3 with TRBJ2-7; TRBD1 is a possible D gene (5 bases). Germline values: CDR1 LGHNA, CDR2 YSLEER. This CDR3 spans 16 amino acids. CDR3: CASSQDVWGVNYGQYF. CDR3 bases: TGCGCCAGCAGCCAAGATGTCTGGGGCGTAAACTACGGGCAGTACTTC.

In its sample, this clonotype was seen many times. The genes are TRBV28 and TRBJ2-3, with no clear D. Trimming shortened V by 4 bases and J by 5 bases, and 16 bases separated the two germline ends. The CDR3 contains 15 residues. Germline values: CDR1 MDHEN, CDR2 SYDVKM. CDR3 sequence reads: CASSSVDSLQDTQYF. For the CDR3, the DNA is TGTGCCAGCAGTTCAGTTGACTCTCTCCAAGATACGCAGTATTTT.